Below, 8 T cell receptor beta chains from the same sample are listed, as sequenced in a study of blood T cell repertoires in COVID-19. Some clones are missing from TCRdb's copy, which holds only in-frame ones; the method was immunoSEQ multiplex PCR. The repertoire holds about 87,000 clones, with approximately 88% as singletons. The source material was peripheral blood. These receptor sequences come from a man older than 75 with acute or convalescent COVID-19.

V and J are TRBV7-3 and TRBJ2-1, with 7 bases lining up with TRBD2. This CDR3 comprises 11 residues. Germline V gene data show CDR1 as SGHTA and CDR2 as FQGTGA. Unmatched junction bases numbered 9, after V lost 8 bases and J lost 14 bases. The CDR3 sequence is CASDSGGVKFF. CDR3 bases: TGTGCCAGCGATTCGGGAGGAGTGAAGTTCTTC. Filled out from reference TRBV7-3 and TRBJ2-1, the complete variable domain reads GAGVSQTPSNKVTEKGKYVELRCDPISGHTALYWYRQSLGQGPEFLIYFQGTGAADDSGLPNDRFFAVRPEGSVSTLKIQRTERGDSAVYLCASDSGGVKFFGPGTRLTVL.

This clone was detected only once. The chain carries TRBV15 and TRBJ2-7, with 8 bases aligning to TRBD2. The CDR3 contains 16 residues. Germline CDR1 LNHNV, CDR2 YYDKDF (reference sequence). The V gene end was trimmed by 3 bases and the J gene end by 4 bases; junction bases not matched to a gene: 11. In DNA form, the CDR3 reads TGTGCCACCAGCAGCCCCACGGGAGCGGGAGCTTACGAGCAGTACTTC. Amino acids: CATSSPTGAGAYEQYF. The whole variable domain, filled in from reference TRBV15 and TRBJ2-7, reads DAMVIQNPRYQVTQFGKPVTLSCSQTLNHNVMYWYQQKSSQAPKLLFHYYDKDFNNEADTPDNFQSRRPNTSFCFLDIRSPGLGDTAMYLCATSSPTGAGAYEQYFGPGTRLTVT.

This chain joins TRBV2 and TRBJ1-2, with D tentatively TRBD1 (5 bases). From germline, CDR1 is SNHLY and CDR2 FYNNEI. Trimming cost V 3 bases and J 0 bases, with 8 bases left between them. The CDR3 contains 14 residues. The CDR3 loop is CASSEQGSNYGYTF. The CDR3 DNA is TGTGCCAGCAGTGAGCAGGGATCTAACTATGGCTACACCTTC.

The chain employs TRBV24-1 and TRBJ2-7; D unresolved. This CDR3 region has 17 residues. CDR1 is KGHDR, CDR2 SFDVKD, per germline. Deletions cut 5 bases from V and 7 bases from J, with 26 bases between. CDR3 residues: CATSASCPLPRFREQYF. The CDR3 DNA sequence: TGTGCCACCAGTGCCTCCTGCCCCCTCCCTAGGTTCAGAGAGCAGTACTTC.

This chain connects TRBV11-2 to TRBJ2-4, with a tentative D call TRBD2 (5 bases). Germline lookup yields CDR1 SGHAT and CDR2 FQNNGV. The CDR3 has 14 residues. Trimming removed 5 bases at V and 0 bases at J, with 8 bases between. CDR3 coding DNA: TGTGCCAGCAGCCGAGGGCCAGCCAAAAACATTCAGTACTTC. Protein: CASSRGPAKNIQYF.

The chain uses TRBV12-3 or TRBV12-4 and TRBJ1-1, with a possible D match to TRBD1 (6 bases). This CDR3 is 13 amino acids long. The V end was cut by 5 bases, the J end by 5 bases, with 12 bases between. CDR3 amino acids: CASSPDSKTEAFF. The CDR3 nucleotides read TGTGCCAGCAGTCCGGACAGCAAGACTGAAGCTTTCTTT.

V is TRBV18 and J is TRBJ1-1; D remains unclear. The germline V and J ends were trimmed by 3 bases and 3 bases, with 8 bases remaining between them. Germline V gives CDR1 KGHSH, CDR2 LQKENI. The CDR3 has 13 residues. CDR3 nucleotide sequence: TGTGCCAGCTCACCGATAGTGTACACTGAAGCTTTCTTT. Its protein is CASSPIVYTEAFF.

The sample holds one count of this clone. This chain connects TRBV2 to TRBJ2-3; 12 nucleotides line up with TRBD2. The V and J ends lost 5 bases and 0 bases, in that order; junction bases with no gene match: 6. CDR1 and CDR2 from the germline V gene are SNHLY and FYNNEI. The CDR3 totals 17 residues. CDR3 in DNA: TGTGCCAGCAGTCCTAGCGGGGGGGCCCCTAGCACAGATACGCAGTATTTT. This gives the protein CASSPSGGAPSTDTQYF.